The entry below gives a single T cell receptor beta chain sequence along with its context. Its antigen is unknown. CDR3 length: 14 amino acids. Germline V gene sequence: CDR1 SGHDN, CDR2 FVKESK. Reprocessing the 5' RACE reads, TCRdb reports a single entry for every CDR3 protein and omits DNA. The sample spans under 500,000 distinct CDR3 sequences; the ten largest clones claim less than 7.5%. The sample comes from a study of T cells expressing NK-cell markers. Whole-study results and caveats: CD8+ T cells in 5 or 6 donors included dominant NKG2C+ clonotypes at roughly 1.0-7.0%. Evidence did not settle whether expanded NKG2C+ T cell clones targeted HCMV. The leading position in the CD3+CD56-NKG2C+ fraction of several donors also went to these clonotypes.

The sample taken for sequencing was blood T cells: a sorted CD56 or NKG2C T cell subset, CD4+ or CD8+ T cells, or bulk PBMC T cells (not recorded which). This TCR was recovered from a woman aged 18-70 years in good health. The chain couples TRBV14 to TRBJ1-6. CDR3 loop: CASSLYEGVSPLHF.